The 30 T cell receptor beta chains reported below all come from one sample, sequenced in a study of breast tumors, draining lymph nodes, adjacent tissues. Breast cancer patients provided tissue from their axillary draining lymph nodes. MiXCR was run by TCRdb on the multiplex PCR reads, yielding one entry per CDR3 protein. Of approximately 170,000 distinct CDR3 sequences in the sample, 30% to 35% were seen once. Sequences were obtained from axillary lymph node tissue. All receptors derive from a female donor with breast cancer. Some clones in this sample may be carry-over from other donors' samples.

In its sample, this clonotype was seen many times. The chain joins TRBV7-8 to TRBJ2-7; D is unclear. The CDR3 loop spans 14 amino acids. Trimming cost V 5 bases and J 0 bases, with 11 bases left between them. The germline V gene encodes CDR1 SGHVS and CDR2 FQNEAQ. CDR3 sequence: CASSPTGGSYEQYF. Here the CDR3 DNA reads TGTGCCAGCAGCCCCACGGGCGGCTCCTACGAGCAGTACTTC.

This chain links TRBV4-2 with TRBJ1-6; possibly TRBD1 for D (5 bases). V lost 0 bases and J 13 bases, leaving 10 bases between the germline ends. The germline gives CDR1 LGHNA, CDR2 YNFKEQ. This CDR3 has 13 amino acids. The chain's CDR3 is CASSQDWGGPLHF. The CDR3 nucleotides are TGTGCCAGCAGCCAAGATTGGGGGGGGCCCCTCCACTTT.

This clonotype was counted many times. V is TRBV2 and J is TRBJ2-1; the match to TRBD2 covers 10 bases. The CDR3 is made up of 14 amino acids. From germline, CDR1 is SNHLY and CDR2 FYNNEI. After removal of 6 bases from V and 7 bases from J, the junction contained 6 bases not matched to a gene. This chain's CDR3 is CASSVAGGWNEQFF. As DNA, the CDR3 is TGTGCCAGCAGCGTAGCGGGGGGTTGGAATGAGCAGTTCTTC.

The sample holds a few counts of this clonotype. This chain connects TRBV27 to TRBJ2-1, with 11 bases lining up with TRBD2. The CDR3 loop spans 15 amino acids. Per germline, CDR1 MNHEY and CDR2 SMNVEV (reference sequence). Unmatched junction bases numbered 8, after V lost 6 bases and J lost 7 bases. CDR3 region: CASRFLAGGPNEQFF. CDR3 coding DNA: TGTGCCAGCAGGTTTTTAGCGGGGGGGCCTAATGAGCAGTTCTTC.

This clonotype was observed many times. The CDR3 loop reads CASGLGPGYQPQHF. The CDR3 DNA sequence: TGTGCTAGTGGTTTGGGGCCGGGTTATCAGCCCCAGCATTTT. V and J are TRBV12-5 and TRBJ1-5; no clear D. CDR3 length: 14 amino acids. V was shortened by 1 base and J by 5 bases, with 9 bases between the two germline ends. The germline gives CDR1 LGHNT, CDR2 FRNRAP.

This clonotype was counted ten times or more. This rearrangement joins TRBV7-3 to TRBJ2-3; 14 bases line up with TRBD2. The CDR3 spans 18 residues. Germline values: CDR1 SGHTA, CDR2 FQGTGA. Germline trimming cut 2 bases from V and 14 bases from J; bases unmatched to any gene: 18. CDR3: CASSLQPPLSGTSGSLYF. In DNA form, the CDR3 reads TGTGCCAGCAGCTTACAACCTCCACTAAGTGGGACTAGCGGGAGTCTGTATTTT.

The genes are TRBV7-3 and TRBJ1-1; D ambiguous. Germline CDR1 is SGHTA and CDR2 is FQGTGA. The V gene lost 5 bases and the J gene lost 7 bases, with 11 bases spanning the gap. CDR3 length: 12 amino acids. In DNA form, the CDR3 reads TGTGCCAGCAGCCCGGGAACGGGTGAAGCTTTCTTT. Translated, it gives CASSPGTGEAFF. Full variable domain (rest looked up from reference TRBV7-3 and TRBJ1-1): GAGVSQTPSNKVTEKGKYVELRCDPISGHTALYWYRQSLGQGPEFLIYFQGTGAADDSGLPNDRFFAVRPEGSVSTLKIQRTERGDSAVYLCASSPGTGEAFFGQGTRLTVV.

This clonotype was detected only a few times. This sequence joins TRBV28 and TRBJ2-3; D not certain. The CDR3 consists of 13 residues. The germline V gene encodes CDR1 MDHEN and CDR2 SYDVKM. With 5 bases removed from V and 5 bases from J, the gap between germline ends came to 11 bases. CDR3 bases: TGTGCCAGCAGTGTAGTCAATCAAGATACGCAGTATTTT. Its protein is CASSVVNQDTQYF.

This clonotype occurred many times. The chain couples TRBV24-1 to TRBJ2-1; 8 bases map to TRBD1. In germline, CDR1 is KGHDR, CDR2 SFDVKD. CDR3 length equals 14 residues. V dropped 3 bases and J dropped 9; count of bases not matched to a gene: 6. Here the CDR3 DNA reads TGTGCCACCAGTGATAAACAGGGGGACTTTGAGCAGTTCTTC. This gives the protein CATSDKQGDFEQFF.

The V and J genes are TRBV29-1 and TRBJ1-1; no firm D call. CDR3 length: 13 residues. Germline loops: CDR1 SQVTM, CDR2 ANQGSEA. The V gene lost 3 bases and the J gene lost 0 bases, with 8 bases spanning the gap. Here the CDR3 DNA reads TGCAGCGTTGAGAGGAAAATGAACACTGAAGCTTTCTTT. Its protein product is CSVERKMNTEAFF.

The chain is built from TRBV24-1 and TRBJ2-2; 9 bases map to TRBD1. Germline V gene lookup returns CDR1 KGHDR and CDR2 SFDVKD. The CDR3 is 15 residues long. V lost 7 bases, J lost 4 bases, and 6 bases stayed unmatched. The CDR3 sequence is CATRKTGGSTGELFF. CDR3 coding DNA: TGTGCCACCAGGAAGACAGGGGGTAGCACCGGGGAGCTGTTTTTT.

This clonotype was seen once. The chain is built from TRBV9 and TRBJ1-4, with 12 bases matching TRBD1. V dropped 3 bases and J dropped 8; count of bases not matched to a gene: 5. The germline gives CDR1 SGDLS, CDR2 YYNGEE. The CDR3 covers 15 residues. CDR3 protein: CASSGGQGAGEKLFF. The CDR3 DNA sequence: TGTGCCAGCAGCGGGGGACAGGGGGCTGGAGAAAAACTGTTTTTT.

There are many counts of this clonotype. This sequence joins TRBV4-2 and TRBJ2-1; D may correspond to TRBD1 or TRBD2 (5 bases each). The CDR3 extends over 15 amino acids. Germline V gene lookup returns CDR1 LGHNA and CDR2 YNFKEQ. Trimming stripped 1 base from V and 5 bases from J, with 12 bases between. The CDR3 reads CASSQGERDDNEQFF. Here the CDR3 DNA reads TGTGCCAGCAGCCAAGGGGAACGGGACGACAATGAGCAGTTCTTC.

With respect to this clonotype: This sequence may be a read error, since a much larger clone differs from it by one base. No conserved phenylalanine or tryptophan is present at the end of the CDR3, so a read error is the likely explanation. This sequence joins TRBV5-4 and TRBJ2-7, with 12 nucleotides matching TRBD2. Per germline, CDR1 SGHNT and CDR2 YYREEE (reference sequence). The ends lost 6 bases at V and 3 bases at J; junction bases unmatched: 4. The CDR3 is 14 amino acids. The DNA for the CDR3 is TGTGCCAGCACCCCGGGACTAGCGGGCTACGAGCAGTACCTC. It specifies CASTPGLAGYEQYL.

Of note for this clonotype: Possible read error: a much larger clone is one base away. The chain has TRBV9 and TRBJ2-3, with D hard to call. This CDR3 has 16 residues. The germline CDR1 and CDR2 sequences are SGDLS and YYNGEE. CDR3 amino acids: CASSVGATESTDTRYF. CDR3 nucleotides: TGTGCCAGCAGCGTAGGGGCAACGGAAAGCACAGATACGCGGTATTTT.

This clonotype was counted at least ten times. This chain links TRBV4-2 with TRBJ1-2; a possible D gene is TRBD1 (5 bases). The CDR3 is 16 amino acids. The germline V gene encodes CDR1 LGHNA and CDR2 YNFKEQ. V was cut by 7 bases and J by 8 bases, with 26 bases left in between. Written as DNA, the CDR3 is TGTGCCAGCACCTTTTCTGCGCTTGGGGGGTTTGAGGGCTACACCTTC. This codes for CASTFSALGGFEGYTF.

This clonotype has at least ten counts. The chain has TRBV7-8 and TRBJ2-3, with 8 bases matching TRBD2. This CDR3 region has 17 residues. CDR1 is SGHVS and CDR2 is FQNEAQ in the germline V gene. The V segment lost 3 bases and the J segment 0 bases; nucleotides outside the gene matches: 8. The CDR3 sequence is CASSFASGRSSTDTQYF. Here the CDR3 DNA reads TGTGCCAGCAGCTTTGCAAGCGGGAGATCAAGCACAGATACGCAGTATTTT. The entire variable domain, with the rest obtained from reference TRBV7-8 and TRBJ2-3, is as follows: GAGVSQSPRYKVAKRGQDVALRCDPISGHVSLFWYQQALGQGPEFLTYFQNEAQLDKSGLPSDRFFAERPEGSVSTLKIQRTQQEDSAVYLCASSFASGRSSTDTQYFGPGTRLTVL.

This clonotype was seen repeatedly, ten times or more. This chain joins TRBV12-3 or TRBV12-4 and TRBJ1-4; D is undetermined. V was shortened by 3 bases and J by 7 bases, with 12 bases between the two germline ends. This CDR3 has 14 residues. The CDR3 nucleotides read TGTGCCAGCAGTTTCCCGCCGTTGGGTGAAAAACTGTTTTTT. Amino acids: CASSFPPLGEKLFF.

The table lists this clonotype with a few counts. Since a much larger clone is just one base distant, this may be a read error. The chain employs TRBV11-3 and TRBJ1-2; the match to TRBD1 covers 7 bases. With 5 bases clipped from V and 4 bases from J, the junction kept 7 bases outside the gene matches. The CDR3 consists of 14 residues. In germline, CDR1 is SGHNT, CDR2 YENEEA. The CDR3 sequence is CASSAGQATYGYTF. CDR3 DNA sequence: TGTGCCAGCAGCGCCGGACAGGCAACCTATGGCTACACCTTC.

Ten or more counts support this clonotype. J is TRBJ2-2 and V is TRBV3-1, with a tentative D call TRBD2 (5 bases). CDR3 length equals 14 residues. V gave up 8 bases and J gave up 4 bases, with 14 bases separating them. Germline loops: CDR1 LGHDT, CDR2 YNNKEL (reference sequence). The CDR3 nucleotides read TGTGCCAGCTGGGAAGGGAGTACCACCGGGGAGCTGTTTTTT. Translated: CASWEGSTTGELFF. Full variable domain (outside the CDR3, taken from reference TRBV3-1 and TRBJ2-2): DTAVSQTPKYLVTQMGNDKSIKCEQNLGHDTMYWYKQDSKKFLKIMFSYNNKELIINETVPNRFSPKSPDKAHLNLHINSLELGDSAVYFCASWEGSTTGELFFGEGSRLTVL.

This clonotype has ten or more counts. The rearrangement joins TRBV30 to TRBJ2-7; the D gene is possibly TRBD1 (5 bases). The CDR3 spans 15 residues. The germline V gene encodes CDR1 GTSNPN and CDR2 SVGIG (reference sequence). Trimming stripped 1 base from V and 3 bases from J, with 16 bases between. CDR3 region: CAWSGPHRFLYEQYF. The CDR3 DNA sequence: TGTGCCTGGAGTGGCCCCCACAGGTTCCTCTACGAGCAGTACTTC. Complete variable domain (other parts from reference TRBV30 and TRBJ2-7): SQTIHQWPATLVQPVGSPLSLECTVEGTSNPNLYWYRQAAGRGLQLLFYSVGIGQISSEVPQNLSASRPQDRQFILSSKKLLLSDSGFYLCAWSGPHRFLYEQYFGPGTRLTVT.

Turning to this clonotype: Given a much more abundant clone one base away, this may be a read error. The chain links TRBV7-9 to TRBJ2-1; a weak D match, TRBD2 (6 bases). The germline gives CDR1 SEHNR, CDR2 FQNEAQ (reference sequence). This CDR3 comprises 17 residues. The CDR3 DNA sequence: TGTGCCAGCAGCTTAGCAGGGCGGGGTAGGTATTACAATGTGCAGTTCTTC. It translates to CASSLAGRGRYYNVQFF.

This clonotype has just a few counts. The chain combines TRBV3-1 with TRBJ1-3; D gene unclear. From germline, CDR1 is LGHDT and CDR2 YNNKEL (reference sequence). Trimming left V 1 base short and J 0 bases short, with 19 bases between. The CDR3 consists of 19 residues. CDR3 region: CASSQGRSSPIGSGNTIYF. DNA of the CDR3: TGTGCCAGCAGCCAAGGCAGGAGCTCTCCCATCGGCTCTGGAAACACCATATATTTT.

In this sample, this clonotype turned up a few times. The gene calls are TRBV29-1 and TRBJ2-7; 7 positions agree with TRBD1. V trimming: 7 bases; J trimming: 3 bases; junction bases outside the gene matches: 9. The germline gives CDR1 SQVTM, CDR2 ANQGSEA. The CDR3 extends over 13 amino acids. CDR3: CSATGTENYEQYF. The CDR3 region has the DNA TGCAGCGCGACCGGGACAGAAAACTACGAGCAGTACTTC.

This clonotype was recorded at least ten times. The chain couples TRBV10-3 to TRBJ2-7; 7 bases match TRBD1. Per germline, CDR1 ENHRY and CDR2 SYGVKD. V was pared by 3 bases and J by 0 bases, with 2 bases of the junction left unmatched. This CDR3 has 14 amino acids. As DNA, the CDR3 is TGTGCCATCAGTGAACAGGGGACCTCCTACGAGCAGTACTTC. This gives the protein CAISEQGTSYEQYF.

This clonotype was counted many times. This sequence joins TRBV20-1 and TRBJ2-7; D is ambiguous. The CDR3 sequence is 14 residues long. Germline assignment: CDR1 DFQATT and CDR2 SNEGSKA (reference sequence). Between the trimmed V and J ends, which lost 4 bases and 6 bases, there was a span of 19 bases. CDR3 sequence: CSATRSDLGLEQYF. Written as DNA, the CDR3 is TGCAGTGCTACCCGGAGCGACCTAGGGCTCGAGCAGTACTTC.

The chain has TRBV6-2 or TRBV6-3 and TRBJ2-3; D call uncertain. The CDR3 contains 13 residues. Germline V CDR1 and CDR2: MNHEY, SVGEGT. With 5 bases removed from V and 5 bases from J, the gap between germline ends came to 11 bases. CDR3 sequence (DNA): TGTGCCAGCAGTCGACTCCGCGGAGATACGCAGTATTTT. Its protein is CASSRLRGDTQYF.

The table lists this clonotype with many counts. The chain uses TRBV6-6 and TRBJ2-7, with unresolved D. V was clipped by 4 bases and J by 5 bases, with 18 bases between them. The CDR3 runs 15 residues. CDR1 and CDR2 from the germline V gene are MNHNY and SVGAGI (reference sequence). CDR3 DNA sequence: TGTGCCAGCAGTTTAATGGCTAGTGATTTCAACGAGCAGTACTTC. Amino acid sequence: CASSLMASDFNEQYF.

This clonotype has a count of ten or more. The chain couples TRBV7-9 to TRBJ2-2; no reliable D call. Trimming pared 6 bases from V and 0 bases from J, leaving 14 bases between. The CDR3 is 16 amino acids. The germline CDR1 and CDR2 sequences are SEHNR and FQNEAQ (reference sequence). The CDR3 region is CASRLQASANTGELFF. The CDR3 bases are TGTGCCAGCAGGCTCCAGGCATCTGCGAACACCGGGGAGCTGTTTTTT.

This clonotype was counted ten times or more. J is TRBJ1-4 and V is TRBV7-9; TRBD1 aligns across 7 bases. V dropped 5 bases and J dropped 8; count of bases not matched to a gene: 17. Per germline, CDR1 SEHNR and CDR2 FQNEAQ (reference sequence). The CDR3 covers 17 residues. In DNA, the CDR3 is TGTGCCAGCAGCGCCGGGACAGCCGGCCTCTTTGGGGAAAAACTGTTTTTT. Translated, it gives CASSAGTAGLFGEKLFF.